The 24 T cell receptor beta chains below all came from one sample that was sequenced in a study of cytomegalovirus exposure and HLA in healthy donors. The PCR had 60 Vbeta and 13 Jbeta primers. The data were produced by immunoSEQ multiplex PCR, yet TCRdb's version contains in-frame clones alone and is incomplete. The table records about 110,000 clones, around four fifths of them present only once. Source material: PBMCs. The receptor set was obtained from a woman aged 50 to 60 in good health and CMV-seropositive.

In DNA, the CDR3 is TGCAGTGCTGCGTTGGAGGCTGAGCAGTTCTTC. Protein product: CSAALEAEQFF. This chain uses TRBV20-1 with TRBJ2-1; D may be TRBD2 (5 bases). CDR1 and CDR2 (germline): DFQATT, SNEGSKA (reference sequence). The CDR3 contains 11 residues. Trimming removed 5 bases from V and 9 bases from J, with 11 bases in between.

The chain couples TRBV6-5 to TRBJ2-3; 8 positions agree with TRBD2. Germline CDR1 MNHEY, CDR2 SVGAGI. The CDR3 runs to 13 residues. Trimming cost V 6 bases and J 6 bases; bases outside gene matches: 5. This CDR3 reads CASRAGAPDTQYF. The DNA for the CDR3 is TGTGCCAGCAGAGCGGGGGCCCCCGATACGCAGTATTTT.

This sequence joins TRBV6-5 and TRBJ1-1; the D gene is possibly TRBD1 (5 bases). The CDR3 extends over 13 amino acids. Germline values: CDR1 MNHEY, CDR2 SVGAGI. V was pared by 8 bases and J by 4 bases, with 14 bases between. Here the CDR3 DNA reads TGTGCCAGCGCGGTAGAAGGGGTCACTGAAGCTTTCTTT. This encodes CASAVEGVTEAFF.

The CDR3 here is CASSPRTKAYEQYF. Here the CDR3 DNA reads TGTGCCAGCAGCCCGAGGACTAAAGCCTACGAGCAGTACTTC. The chain recombines TRBV7-9 with TRBJ2-7; D possibly corresponds to TRBD2 (6 bases). CDR3 length: 14 residues. Per the germline V gene, CDR1 is SEHNR and CDR2 is FQNEAQ (reference sequence). V was shortened by 5 bases and J by 2 bases, with 13 bases between the two germline ends.

The chain links TRBV7-9 to TRBJ2-2, with D unclear. The germline V gene has CDR1 SEHNR and CDR2 FQNEAQ (reference sequence). The CDR3 spans 14 residues. V lost 5 bases and J 1 base, leaving 8 bases between the germline ends. The CDR3 sequence is CASSITGNTGELFF. DNA of the CDR3: TGTGCCAGCAGCATTACGGGGAACACCGGGGAGCTGTTTTTT. Full variable domain (outside the CDR3, taken from reference TRBV7-9 and TRBJ2-2): DTGVSQNPRHKITKRGQNVTFRCDPISEHNRLYWYRQTLGQGPEFLTYFQNEAQLEKSRLLSDRFSAERPKGSFSTLEIQRTEQGDSAMYLCASSITGNTGELFFGEGSRLTVL.

The chain links TRBV4-3 to TRBJ1-2; D not certain. Germline CDR1 is LGHNA and CDR2 is YSLEER. The CDR3 extends over 14 amino acids. The V gene lost 1 base and the J gene lost 2 bases, with 8 bases spanning the gap. Here the CDR3 reads CASSQVAYNYGYTF. The CDR3 DNA sequence: TGCGCCAGCAGCCAAGTGGCTTACAACTATGGCTACACCTTC.

The chain couples TRBV7-2 to TRBJ2-5; 10 bases agree with TRBD1. The DNA matches TRBJ2-7 better at its end, which makes the J call doubtful. Germline CDR1 is SGHTA and CDR2 is FQGNSA. This CDR3 region has 13 residues. Here the CDR3 DNA reads TGTGCCAGCAGCTTGGACAGGGGGTACGAGCAGTACTTC. Translation: CASSLDRGYEQYF.

The genes are TRBV6-5 and TRBJ2-1, with TRBD2 identical over 7 bases. This CDR3 has 13 amino acids. CDR1 is MNHEY and CDR2 is SVGAGI in the germline V gene. Germline trimming cut 7 bases from V and 5 bases from J; bases unmatched to any gene: 5. The CDR3 bases are TGTGCCAGCACCCCGGGGGGAAACAATGAGCAGTTCTTC. It encodes CASTPGGNNEQFF.

V usage is TRBV7-9 and J usage is TRBJ2-1; TRBD1 matches 7 bases. V lost 5 bases to trimming and J lost 9 bases; unmatched junction nucleotides: 10. The CDR3 runs to 14 residues. The germline gives CDR1 SEHNR, CDR2 FQNEAQ (reference sequence). The CDR3: CASSQTGEFGEQFF. The CDR3, as DNA: TGTGCCAGCAGCCAAACAGGGGAATTCGGTGAGCAGTTCTTC.

The chain carries TRBV6-4 and TRBJ2-3; 11 bases map to TRBD2. The CDR3 contains 16 residues. Germline V CDR1 and CDR2: MRHNA, SNTAGT. The V segment lost 4 bases and the J segment 0 bases; nucleotides outside the gene matches: 3. The CDR3 loop reads CASSVLAGGSTDTQYF. CDR3 DNA: TGTGCCAGCAGTGTCTTAGCGGGGGGGAGCACAGATACGCAGTATTTT.

This clone was recorded only once. The chain recombines TRBV4-3 with TRBJ1-2, with 10 bases aligning to TRBD1. After removal of 2 bases from V and 6 bases from J, the junction contained 6 bases not matched to a gene. The CDR3 is 15 residues long. In germline, CDR1 is LGHNA, CDR2 YSLEER. The CDR3 nucleotides read TGCGCCAGCAGCCAAACCGGGACAGGGGAGGATGGCTACACCTTC. Translating gives CASSQTGTGEDGYTF.

The chain carries TRBV25-1 and TRBJ1-1; 7 nucleotides align to TRBD1. The junction had 4 bases not matched to a gene; V was cut back by 4 bases and J by 5 bases. The CDR3 has 13 residues. Germline CDR1 MGHDK, CDR2 SYGVNS. The CDR3 sequence: CASSGTGETEAFF. CDR3 coding DNA: TGTGCCAGCAGTGGAACAGGGGAGACTGAAGCTTTCTTT.

The CDR3 here is CASSNRGMSEAFF. Here the CDR3 DNA reads TGTGCCAGTAGCAACAGGGGCATGAGTGAAGCTTTCTTT. The chain recombines TRBV19 with TRBJ1-1; 7 bases are shared with TRBD1. Germline V CDR1 and CDR2: LNHDA, SQIVND (reference sequence). V gave up 6 bases and J gave up 7 bases; unmatched junction bases: 8. This CDR3 has 13 amino acids.

The chain is built from TRBV27 and TRBJ2-1, with 7 bases lining up with TRBD1. CDR3 length equals 12 residues. Germline loops: CDR1 MNHEY, CDR2 SMNVEV (reference sequence). V was pared by 8 bases and J by 15 bases, with 13 bases of the junction left unmatched. The CDR3 reads CASWTLQGMRFF. CDR3 nucleotide sequence: TGTGCCAGCTGGACCTTACAGGGGATGCGGTTCTTC.

The chain combines TRBV5-4 with TRBJ2-2, with a possible D match to TRBD2 (7 bases). The germline V gene encodes CDR1 SGHNT and CDR2 YYREEE (reference sequence). V lost 3 bases, J lost 4 bases, and 19 bases lay in between. This CDR3 has 17 residues. CDR3 bases: TGTGCCAGCAGCTCCCCCGGGGGAGGGGGGGGCACCGGGGAGCTGTTTTTT. Translation gives CASSSPGGGGGTGELFF.

The rearrangement joins TRBV5-1 to TRBJ1-3; D gene ambiguous. Germline V CDR1 and CDR2: SGHRS, YFSETQ. The germline V and J ends were trimmed by 1 base and 1 base, with 12 bases remaining between them. The CDR3 totals 16 residues. The CDR3 DNA reads TGCGCCAGCAGCTTGAGTCTCCCGGGGTCTGGAAACACCATATATTTT. Residues: CASSLSLPGSGNTIYF.

J is TRBJ2-7 and V is TRBV5-4; 8 positions match TRBD1. After removal of 4 bases from V and 3 bases from J, the junction contained 12 bases not matched to a gene. The germline V gene has CDR1 SGHNT and CDR2 YYREEE (reference sequence). This CDR3 has 16 residues. The CDR3 region is CASSPRPGQANYEQYF. The CDR3 bases are TGTGCCAGCAGCCCAAGACCGGGACAGGCCAACTACGAGCAGTACTTC.

The chain couples TRBV28 to TRBJ2-5, with TRBD2 matching over 10 bases. The V and J ends lost 4 bases and 2 bases, in that order; junction bases with no gene match: 7. Looked up from germline, CDR1 is MDHEN and CDR2 is SYDVKM. The CDR3 totals 16 residues. The CDR3 coding sequence is TGTGCCAGCAGTTCGGTAGCGGGGGGTAAACAAGAGACCCAGTACTTC. It encodes CASSSVAGGKQETQYF.

J is TRBJ2-3 and V is TRBV29-1, with a weak D call TRBD2 (5 bases). Germline V lookup: CDR1 SQVTM, CDR2 ANQGSEA. The CDR3 spans 12 residues. V was clipped by 3 bases and J by 4 bases, with 8 bases between them. CDR3 region: CSVDEGADTQYF. The CDR3 coding sequence is TGCAGCGTTGACGAGGGAGCAGATACGCAGTATTTT.

The chain has TRBV10-3 and TRBJ2-3; D gene ambiguous. The CDR3 runs 14 residues. Germline-derived CDR1 and CDR2 are ENHRY and SYGVKD. Trimming took off 3 bases at V and 1 base at J, with 8 bases between the two ends. The CDR3 protein is CAISDGAGTDTQYF. For the CDR3, the DNA is TGTGCCATCAGTGACGGCGCGGGCACAGATACGCAGTATTTT.

The chain is built from TRBV2 and TRBJ1-4; D is ambiguous. CDR3 length: 14 amino acids. The V end was cut by 1 base, the J end by 4 bases, with 7 bases between. Germline loops: CDR1 SNHLY, CDR2 FYNNEI. The DNA for the CDR3 is TGTGCCAGCAGTGAAGAACAGCTTAATGAAAAACTGTTTTTT. Protein: CASSEEQLNEKLFF.

The V and J genes are TRBV7-3 and TRBJ1-1; possible D gene TRBD1, 6 bases. V lost 11 bases to trimming and J lost 0 bases, with 10 bases between them. The germline gives CDR1 SGHTA, CDR2 FQGTGA. The CDR3 extends over 12 amino acids. The CDR3 loop reads CAGGRVNTEAFF. CDR3 coding DNA: TGTGCCGGGGGCAGGGTGAACACTGAAGCTTTCTTT.

J is TRBJ1-5 and V is TRBV5-5; TRBD1 agrees at 7 bases. Germline V CDR1 and CDR2: SGHKS, YYEKEE (reference sequence). V lost 1 base to trimming and J lost 7 bases; unmatched junction nucleotides: 8. The CDR3 contains 15 residues. The CDR3 DNA is TGTGCCAGCAGCTTGACAGGGGCCCAGGGGCAGCCCCAGCATTTT. It codes for CASSLTGAQGQPQHF.

The CDR3 loop reads CASSLAGASPRPTDTQYF. CDR3 coding DNA: TGTGCCAGCAGCTTGGCAGGGGCTAGCCCCCGCCCCACAGATACGCAGTATTTT. The chain links TRBV5-8 to TRBJ2-3; perhaps TRBD1 as D (6 bases). The CDR3 has 18 amino acids. V lost 0 bases to trimming and J lost 2 bases, with 19 bases between them. CDR1 and CDR2 (germline): SGHTS, YDEGEE.